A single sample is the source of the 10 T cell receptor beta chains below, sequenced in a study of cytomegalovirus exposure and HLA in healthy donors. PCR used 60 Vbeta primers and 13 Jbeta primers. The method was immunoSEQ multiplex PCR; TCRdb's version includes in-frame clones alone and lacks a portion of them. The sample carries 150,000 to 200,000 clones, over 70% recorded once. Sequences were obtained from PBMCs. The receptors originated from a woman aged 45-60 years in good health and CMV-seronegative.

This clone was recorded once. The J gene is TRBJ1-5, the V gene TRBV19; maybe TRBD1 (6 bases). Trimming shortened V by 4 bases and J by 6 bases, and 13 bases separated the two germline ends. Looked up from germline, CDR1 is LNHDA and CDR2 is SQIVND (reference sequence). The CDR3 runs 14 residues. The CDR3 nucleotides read TGTGCCAGTAGTAGCCAGGGACATCGTCAGCCCCAGCATTTT. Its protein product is CASSSQGHRQPQHF.

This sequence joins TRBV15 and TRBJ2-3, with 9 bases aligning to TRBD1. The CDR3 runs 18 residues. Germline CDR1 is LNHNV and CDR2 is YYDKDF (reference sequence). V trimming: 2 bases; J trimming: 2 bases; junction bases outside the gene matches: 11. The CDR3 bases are TGTGCCACCAGCAGATGGGGGACAGGGTATAGTTCCACAGATACGCAGTATTTT. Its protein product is CATSRWGTGYSSTDTQYF. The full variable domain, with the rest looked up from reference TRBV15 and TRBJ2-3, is DAMVIQNPRYQVTQFGKPVTLSCSQTLNHNVMYWYQQKSSQAPKLLFHYYDKDFNNEADTPDNFQSRRPNTSFCFLDIRSPGLGDTAMYLCATSRWGTGYSSTDTQYFGPGTRLTVL.

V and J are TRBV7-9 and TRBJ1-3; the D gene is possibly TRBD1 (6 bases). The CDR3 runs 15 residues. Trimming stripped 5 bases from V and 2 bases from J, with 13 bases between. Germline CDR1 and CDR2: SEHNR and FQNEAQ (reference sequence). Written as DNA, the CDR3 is TGTGCCAGCAGCCCCGCCGGGACACCTGGAAACACCATATATTTT. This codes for CASSPAGTPGNTIYF.

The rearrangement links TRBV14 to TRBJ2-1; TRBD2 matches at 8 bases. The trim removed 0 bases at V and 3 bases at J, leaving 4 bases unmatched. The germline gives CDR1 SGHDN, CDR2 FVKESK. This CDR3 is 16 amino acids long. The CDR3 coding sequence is TGTGCCAGCAGCCAAGATACTAGCGGACTCTACAATGAGCAGTTCTTC. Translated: CASSQDTSGLYNEQFF.

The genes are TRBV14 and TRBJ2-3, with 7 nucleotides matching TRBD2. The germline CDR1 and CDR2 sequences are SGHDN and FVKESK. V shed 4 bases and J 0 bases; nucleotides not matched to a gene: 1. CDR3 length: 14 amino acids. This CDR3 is CASSLLASTDTQYF. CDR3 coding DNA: TGTGCCAGCAGCCTACTAGCGAGCACAGATACGCAGTATTTT.

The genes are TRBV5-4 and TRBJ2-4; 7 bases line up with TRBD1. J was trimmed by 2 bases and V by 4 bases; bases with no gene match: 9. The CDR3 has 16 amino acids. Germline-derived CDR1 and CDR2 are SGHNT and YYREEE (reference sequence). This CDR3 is CASSLGTAYTKNIQYF. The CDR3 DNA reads TGTGCCAGCAGCCTAGGGACAGCGTACACCAAAAACATTCAGTACTTC.

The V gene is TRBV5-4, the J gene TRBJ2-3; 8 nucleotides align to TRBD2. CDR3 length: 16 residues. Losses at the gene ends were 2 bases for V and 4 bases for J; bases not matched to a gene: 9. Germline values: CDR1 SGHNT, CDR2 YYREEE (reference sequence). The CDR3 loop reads CASSLGNGRASDTQYF. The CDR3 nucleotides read TGTGCCAGCAGCTTAGGAAACGGGAGGGCTTCAGATACGCAGTATTTT.

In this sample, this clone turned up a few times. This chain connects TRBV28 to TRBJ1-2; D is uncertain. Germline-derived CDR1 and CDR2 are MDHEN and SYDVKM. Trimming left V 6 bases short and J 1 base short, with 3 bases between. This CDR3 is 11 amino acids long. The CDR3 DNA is TGTGCCAGCAGCTATAACTATGGCTACACCTTC. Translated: CASSYNYGYTF.

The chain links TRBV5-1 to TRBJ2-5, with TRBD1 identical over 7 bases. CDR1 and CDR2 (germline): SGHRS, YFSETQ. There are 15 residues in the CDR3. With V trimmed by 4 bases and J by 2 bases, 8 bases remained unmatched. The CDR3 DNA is TGCGCCAGCAGCAACGCCGGGACAGTACAAGAGACCCAGTACTTC. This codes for CASSNAGTVQETQYF.

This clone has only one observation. CDR3 sequence (DNA): TGTGCCAGCGCGGGAGATGGGTTTGCAACAGATACGCAGTATTTT. Translation gives CASAGDGFATDTQYF. The chain combines TRBV7-3 with TRBJ2-3; 7 bases match TRBD2. CDR1 and CDR2 (germline): SGHTA, FQGTGA. The V and J ends lost 8 bases and 3 bases, in that order; junction bases with no gene match: 11. The CDR3 is 15 residues long. Using reference TRBV7-3 and TRBJ2-3 for the parts outside the CDR3, the full variable domain is GAGVSQTPSNKVTEKGKYVELRCDPISGHTALYWYRQSLGQGPEFLIYFQGTGAADDSGLPNDRFFAVRPEGSVSTLKIQRTERGDSAVYLCASAGDGFATDTQYFGPGTRLTVL.